The 3 T cell receptor beta chains in this list originate from one sample, sequenced in a study of T-cell reconstitution after alpha-beta-depleted transplantation in children. Preparation of the TCRbeta library was carried out with unique molecular identifiers. TCRdb reprocessed the PCR reads with MiXCR, giving one entry per CDR3 protein. The repertoire holds around 450,000 distinct CDR3 sequences, with under 12% as singletons. The sample here was PBMCs, taken before TCRalphabeta/CD19-depleted stem cell transplant. The receptors originated from a child aged 2 to 10 with inherited bone marrow failure, due to receive a stem cell transplant.

V gene TRBV5-4 combines with J gene TRBJ2-1, with 7 bases aligning to TRBD2. V gave up 4 bases and J gave up 6 bases; unmatched junction bases: 10. Germline-derived CDR1 and CDR2 are SGHNT and YYREEE (reference sequence). This CDR3 contains 15 residues. CDR3 sequence: CASSPVREASNEQFF. The CDR3 DNA reads TGTGCCAGCAGCCCCGTCCGGGAGGCGAGCAATGAGCAGTTCTTC.

The chain uses TRBV28 and TRBJ2-1; TRBD2 is a possible D gene (6 bases). Looked up from germline, CDR1 is MDHEN and CDR2 is SYDVKM. The CDR3 covers 14 residues. Trimming pared 8 bases from V and 8 bases from J, leaving 19 bases between. The CDR3 DNA follows: TGTGCCAGCGGCCCCCCCTCATGGGGGGATGAGCAGTTCTTC. Translating gives CASGPPSWGDEQFF.

This clonotype was observed a few times. This chain links TRBV6-1 with TRBJ2-3; 14 bases agree with TRBD2. The CDR3 has 15 residues. J lost 3 bases, V lost 4 bases, and 0 bases had no gene match. Per germline, CDR1 MNHNS and CDR2 SASEGT. The DNA for the CDR3 is TGTGCCAGCAGTGGGACTAGCGGGAGGACAGATACGCAGTATTTT. It yields the protein CASSGTSGRTDTQYF.